This T cell receptor (beta chain) appears in the sequencing data of a study of cytotoxic CD8 clonotypes in ibrutinib-treated CLL. Study information: Specimens for response were gathered following a median around eleven months of therapy, spanning 6 to 36.

This clone was seen once. As yet, its antigen is unknown. Germline V CDR1 and CDR2: SGDLS, YYNGEE. The CDR3 totals 15 residues. V lost 4 bases and J lost 4; bases outside the gene matches: 8. Whole-study findings and limits: Higher clonality was seen at ibrutinib response and a return toward baseline at progression.

Clones were sequenced by immunoSEQ multiplex PCR, and TCRdb holds only the in-frame ones, with some missing. The sample lists 75,000 to 90,000 clones; approximately 82% were seen once. The chain uses TRBV9 and TRBJ1-1; 9 nucleotides line up with TRBD1. The source was PBMCs, collected after 24 months of ibrutinib treatment. This clonotype originated in a human donor with chronic lymphocytic leukemia. In DNA form, the CDR3 reads TGTGCCAGCAGCAACCGGACAGGGGCGGGCACTGAAGCTTTCTTT. Amino acid sequence: CASSNRTGAGTEAFF.